The 14 T cell receptor beta chains given below trace back to one sample, sequenced in a study of blood T cells in healthy people across ages (dated by TCRdb to between 2015 and 2016). Library method: 5' RACE. Sequencing took place on an Illumina HiSeq 2500. A second PCR of roughly 6 to 11 cycles was run with a J-beta primer mix and a sample-barcoded 5' primer. The raw public reads went through TCRdb reprocessing: fastp at Q25, MiXCR clone calling, in-frame beta chains kept. Rows are unified per CDR3 protein, each entry keeping the most common DNA and genes. A total of hundreds of thousands of distinct CDR3 sequences appear in this sample, approximately 52% of them only once. Of the sample, approximately 13% is held by the ten largest clones. Sequenced sample: blood. These TCRs come from a woman at least 80 years old in good health.

In its sample, this clonotype was seen many times. The chain uses TRBV5-1 and TRBJ2-1; TRBD1 matches 9 bases. The CDR3 is 15 residues long. Germline assignment: CDR1 SGHRS and CDR2 YFSETQ. Trimming took 0 bases from V and 5 from J; bases not matched to a gene: 3. The CDR3 spells CASSLEGQGDNEQFF. As DNA, the CDR3 is TGCGCCAGCAGCTTGGAGGGACAGGGCGACAATGAGCAGTTCTTC.

This clonotype has at least ten counts. The chain recombines TRBV2 with TRBJ2-3; no firm D call. The ends were cut back, 4 bases at V and 6 bases at J, with 8 bases in the middle. The CDR3 contains 12 residues. From germline, CDR1 is SNHLY and CDR2 FYNNEI. CDR3 in amino acids: CASSVLGDTQYF. CDR3 nucleotide sequence: TGTGCCAGCAGTGTTCTAGGGGATACGCAGTATTTT. Complete variable domain (other parts from reference TRBV2 and TRBJ2-3): EPEVTQTPSHQVTQMGQEVILRCVPISNHLYFYWYRQILGQKVEFLVSFYNNEISEKSEIFDDQFSVERPDGSNFTLKIRSTKLEDSAMYFCASSVLGDTQYFGPGTRLTVL.

The chain recombines TRBV4-1 with TRBJ1-1; D gene ambiguous. The CDR3 covers 12 residues. Germline V CDR1 and CDR2: MGHRA, YSYEKL. Trimming took 8 bases from V and 1 from J, leaving 8 bases between them. CDR3 amino acids: CASGGGNTEAFF. The CDR3 DNA follows: TGCGCCAGCGGAGGCGGGAACACTGAAGCTTTCTTT.

CDR3 amino acids: CASSFGLRQGKLGKYF. For the CDR3, the DNA is TGTGCCAGCAGCTTCGGTCTCCGACAGGGGAAGTTGGGCAAGTACTTC. This chain links TRBV11-2 with TRBJ2-5, with 8 bases lining up with TRBD1. CDR3 length: 16 residues. Unmatched junction bases numbered 18, after V lost 3 bases and J lost 12 bases. Germline V gives CDR1 SGHAT, CDR2 FQNNGV.

This clonotype was observed many times. The DNA for the CDR3 is TGTGCCAGCAGCTTGTTCGGGACTACCACAGATACGCAGTATTTT. Translation gives CASSLFGTTTDTQYF. This chain joins TRBV7-2 and TRBJ2-3, with TRBD2 matching over 7 bases. The V segment lost 3 bases and the J segment 2 bases; nucleotides outside the gene matches: 5. The germline gives CDR1 SGHTA, CDR2 FQGNSA. The length of the CDR3 is 15 residues.

The CDR3 DNA follows: TGTGCCAGCAGCTCTAGCGGGGGGCCTAGCGCAGATACGCAGTATTTT. This encodes CASSSSGGPSADTQYF. The chain couples TRBV7-2 to TRBJ2-3; 11 bases align to TRBD2. V shed 4 bases and J 4 bases; nucleotides not matched to a gene: 7. CDR1 is SGHTA, CDR2 FQGNSA, per germline. The CDR3 runs to 16 residues.

This clonotype was counted a single time. One end of the junction does not line up with germline, which may come from a read error. The chain couples TRBV5-1 to TRBJ1-4; D gene unclear. This CDR3 is built from 14 residues. Per germline, CDR1 SGHRS and CDR2 YFSETQ. The CDR3 here is CASQLTGPNERLFF. The CDR3 nucleotides are TGCGCCAGCCAATTAACCGGGCCTAATGAAAGACTGTTTTTT.

This chain links TRBV27 with TRBJ1-1; D remains ambiguous. This CDR3 contains 14 residues. The V gene lost 1 base and the J gene lost 4 bases, with 10 bases spanning the gap. Germline CDR1 MNHEY, CDR2 SMNVEV (reference sequence). CDR3 residues: CASSLLGEGTEAFF. In DNA form, the CDR3 reads TGTGCCAGCAGTTTATTAGGAGAGGGCACTGAAGCTTTCTTT.

This clonotype was seen many times. This chain joins TRBV20-1 and TRBJ2-1; 8 bases fit TRBD2. The CDR3 has 16 amino acids. Germline loops: CDR1 DFQATT, CDR2 SNEGSKA (reference sequence). V was clipped by 2 bases and J by 2 bases; unmatched bases: 8. CDR3 DNA: TGCAGTGCTAGATCGGGTAGCGGGGTACCCTACAATGAGCAGTTCTTC. It codes for CSARSGSGVPYNEQFF.

A note on this clonotype: It may be a read error: a sequence one base away is much more abundant. This chain links TRBV28 with TRBJ2-3, with a weak D call TRBD2 (6 bases). CDR3 length equals 15 residues. Germline CDR1 is MDHEN and CDR2 is SYDVKM. The CDR3 nucleotides read TGTGCCAGCGCCACGCGACGGGGGAGCACAGATGCGCAGTATTTT. As protein: CASATRRGSTDAQYF.

This clonotype was recorded at least ten times. The chain uses TRBV7-2 and TRBJ1-2; D not resolved. The germline V gene has CDR1 SGHTA and CDR2 FQGNSA. The V and J ends lost 6 bases and 0 bases respectively, with 5 bases between them. This CDR3 contains 12 residues. The CDR3 nucleotides read TGTGCCAGCAGACAGACTAACTATGGCTACACCTTC. The encoded protein is CASRQTNYGYTF.

The V gene is TRBV10-3, the J gene TRBJ2-5; 14 bases fit TRBD2. This CDR3 is built from 17 residues. After removal of 2 bases from V and 3 bases from J, the junction contained 5 bases not matched to a gene. Germline CDR1 and CDR2: ENHRY and SYGVKD. CDR3 coding DNA: TGTGCCATCAGTGAGGACCTGACTAGCGGGGGGGAAGAGACCCAGTACTTC. Protein product: CAISEDLTSGGEETQYF.

The chain is built from TRBV7-2 and TRBJ1-2, with a possible D match to TRBD1 (5 bases). This CDR3 spans 15 amino acids. Deletions cut 5 bases from V and 3 bases from J, with 16 bases between. The germline V gene encodes CDR1 SGHTA and CDR2 FQGNSA. CDR3 DNA: TGTGCCAGCAGCCGAGGACACCTGGTGGACTATGGCTACACCTTC. This encodes CASSRGHLVDYGYTF. Looking up the rest from reference TRBV7-2 and TRBJ1-2 gives the full variable domain: GAGVSQSPSNKVTEKGKDVELRCDPISGHTALYWYRQSLGQGLEFLIYFQGNSAPDKSGLPSDRFSAERTGGSVSTLTIQRTQQEDSAVYLCASSRGHLVDYGYTFGSGTRLTVV.

This clonotype was counted once. The chain combines TRBV12-3 or TRBV12-4 with TRBJ2-3; D assignment may be TRBD1 or TRBD2 (5 bases each). This CDR3 is 16 amino acids long. Trimming pared 4 bases from V and 5 bases from J, leaving 19 bases between. The CDR3 DNA reads as TGTGCCAGCAGTTCCCGGGACGGCAAATTGGGAGATACGCAGTATTTT. Translating gives CASSSRDGKLGDTQYF.